Below are 20 T cell receptor beta chains sequenced from a single sample in a study of T cells after yellow fever vaccination. TCRdb re-derived calls from the 5' RACE reads in MiXCR, one entry per CDR3 protein. The repertoire holds approximately 260,000 distinct CDR3 sequences, with around 13% as singletons. The sample was CD4+ T cells sorted from PBMCs, taken 45 days after the yellow fever booster vaccination. These receptors were taken from a young man who received the YFV17D yellow fever vaccine.

The chain employs TRBV6-2 or TRBV6-3 and TRBJ2-2, with a tentative D call TRBD1 (5 bases). The CDR3 contains 12 residues. V gave up 2 bases and J gave up 8 bases, with 6 bases separating them. Germline V CDR1 and CDR2: MNHEY, SVGEGT. The DNA of the CDR3 is TGTGCCAGCAGTTACACAGGTGGGGAGCTGTTTTTT. Translated: CASSYTGGELFF.

This clonotype came up a few times. This chain uses TRBV20-1 with TRBJ2-3; TRBD1 aligns across 9 bases. The CDR3 loop spans 14 amino acids. The V gene's germline CDR1 is DFQATT and CDR2 SNEGSKA (reference sequence). The V and J ends lost 6 bases and 2 bases, in that order; junction bases with no gene match: 6. CDR3 protein: CSATGTGFTDTQYF. CDR3 nucleotide sequence: TGCAGTGCCACCGGGACAGGGTTCACAGATACGCAGTATTTT.

This clonotype was counted between two and nine times. V and J are TRBV10-3 and TRBJ1-1; unclear D gene. Trimming took off 2 bases at V and 3 bases at J, with 7 bases between the two ends. The CDR3 has 13 amino acids. CDR1 and CDR2 (germline): ENHRY, SYGVKD. DNA for the CDR3: TGTGCCATCAGTGAGGGTAGGGACACTGAAGCTTTCTTT. Protein sequence: CAISEGRDTEAFF.

V gene TRBV5-6 combines with J gene TRBJ2-7, with D unresolved. The V gene's germline CDR1 is SGHDT and CDR2 YYEEEE. The V end lost 7 bases, the J end lost 5 bases, and 10 bases lay between the germline ends. This CDR3 spans 11 amino acids. The CDR3 DNA is TGTGCCAGCGGAGTGATCAACGAGCAGTACTTC. The encoded protein is CASGVINEQYF. Filled out from reference TRBV5-6 and TRBJ2-7, the complete variable domain reads DAGVTQSPTHLIKTRGQQVTLRCSPKSGHDTVSWYQQALGQGPQFIFQYYEEEERQRGNFPDRFSGHQFPNYSSELNVNALLLGDSALYLCASGVINEQYFGPGTRLTVT.

The V and J genes are TRBV20-1 and TRBJ2-6, with a tentative D call TRBD1 (6 bases). The CDR3 has 15 residues. The germline CDR1 and CDR2 sequences are DFQATT and SNEGSKA (reference sequence). V was shortened by 3 bases and J by 1 base, with 10 bases between the two germline ends. The CDR3 coding sequence is TGCAGTGCTAGCCCTACAGGGTCTGGGGCCAACGTCCTGACTTTC. This gives the protein CSASPTGSGANVLTF.

This clonotype has a handful of counts. This chain joins TRBV10-3 and TRBJ2-5, with 9 bases matching TRBD2. V gave up 3 bases and J gave up 4 bases; unmatched junction bases: 9. CDR1 is ENHRY, CDR2 SYGVKD, per germline. The CDR3 is 16 residues long. The CDR3 region is CAISDSGSSWGETQYF. The CDR3, as DNA: TGTGCCATCAGTGATAGCGGGAGCTCCTGGGGAGAGACCCAGTACTTC.

Remarks on this clonotype: Since a much larger clone is just one base distant, this may be a read error. This chain joins TRBV18 and TRBJ2-2; possibly TRBD1 for D (6 bases). Germline CDR1 KGHSH, CDR2 LQKENI. The CDR3 spans 15 residues. CDR3 loop: CASSRGQTNTGVLFF. The CDR3 DNA sequence: TGTGCCAGCTCACGGGGGCAGACGAACACCGGGGTGCTGTTTTTT.

This clonotype came up a few times. The J gene is TRBJ2-7, the V gene TRBV11-2, with 10 bases fitting TRBD2. V shed 5 bases and J 5 bases; nucleotides not matched to a gene: 9. This CDR3 spans 15 amino acids. The germline V gene encodes CDR1 SGHAT and CDR2 FQNNGV. The CDR3 nucleotides read TGTGCCAGCAGCGTAGCGGGAGGTTTCCTCCACGAGCAGTACTTC. Its translation: CASSVAGGFLHEQYF.

This clonotype appeared a few times. The chain has TRBV7-9 and TRBJ1-4; no firm D call. Per the germline V gene, CDR1 is SEHNR and CDR2 is FQNEAQ (reference sequence). Trimming left V 5 bases short and J 0 bases short, with 13 bases between. The CDR3 spans 16 residues. The CDR3 loop reads CASSPEGSATNEKLFF. The DNA for the CDR3 is TGTGCCAGCAGCCCTGAGGGCTCTGCAACTAATGAAAAACTGTTTTTT.

The chain combines TRBV15 with TRBJ2-1, with 9 nucleotides matching TRBD1. J was trimmed by 12 bases and V by 5 bases; bases with no gene match: 14. This CDR3 has 15 residues. The germline V gene encodes CDR1 LNHNV and CDR2 YYDKDF (reference sequence). The CDR3 sequence: CATSPGTGSQVRQFF. The CDR3, as DNA: TGTGCCACCAGCCCCGGGACAGGGTCCCAAGTGAGGCAGTTCTTC.

The gene calls are TRBV7-8 and TRBJ2-7; D gene uncertain. Germline assignment: CDR1 SGHVS and CDR2 FQNEAQ. The V end lost 0 bases, the J end lost 2 bases, and 5 bases lay between the germline ends. The CDR3 contains 13 residues. The CDR3 nucleotides read TGTGCCAGCAGCTTAGCGTCTGCCTACGAGCAGTACTTC. Translation: CASSLASAYEQYF.

Regarding this clonotype: A read error may produce the germline difference seen at one junction end. The chain employs TRBV27 and TRBJ1-1; the match to TRBD1 covers 9 bases. The germline V gene has CDR1 MNHEY and CDR2 SMNVEV (reference sequence). CDR3 length: 15 residues. The CDR3 region has the DNA TGTTCCAGCAGTAAGGGACAGGGAAACGTCACTGAAGCTTTCTTT. It is translated as CSSSKGQGNVTEAFF.

This clonotype was found a few times. V usage is TRBV6-1 and J usage is TRBJ1-5; no firm D call. The CDR3 extends over 14 amino acids. Trimming stripped 6 bases from V and 6 bases from J, with 15 bases between. Germline values: CDR1 MNHNS, CDR2 SASEGT. CDR3 in amino acids: CASSSRPRGQPQHF. For the CDR3, the DNA is TGTGCCAGCAGCTCCCGACCGAGAGGTCAGCCCCAGCATTTT.

J is TRBJ2-7 and V is TRBV2; 10 bases are a match to TRBD2. The V gene end was trimmed by 7 bases and the J gene end by 0 bases; junction bases not matched to a gene: 6. Per germline, CDR1 SNHLY and CDR2 FYNNEI. The length of the CDR3 is 15 residues. CDR3 in DNA: TGTGCCAGCATCCCGGGACTAGCGTACTCCTACGAGCAGTACTTC. Translating it yields CASIPGLAYSYEQYF.

The chain combines TRBV9 with TRBJ2-5, with 10 positions matching TRBD2. The CDR3 is 16 residues long. Germline V gene data show CDR1 as SGDLS and CDR2 as YYNGEE. V gave up 7 bases and J gave up 3 bases; unmatched junction bases: 12. CDR3 nucleotide sequence: TGTGCCAGCGGTAAAGAGGGTAGCGGGAGGAAAGAGACCCAGTACTTC. Its translation: CASGKEGSGRKETQYF.

A note on this clonotype: Since the CDR3 does not end with the conserved phenylalanine or tryptophan, this likely comes from a read error. The V and J genes are TRBV5-1 and TRBJ1-1, with 12 positions matching TRBD1. Per germline, CDR1 SGHRS and CDR2 YFSETQ. CDR3 length: 16 residues. The CDR3, as DNA: TGCGCCAGCAGTTTGGGACAGGGGGCCGTGAACACTGAAGCTTTCTCT. Its protein product is CASSLGQGAVNTEAFS.

This clonotype occurred many times. The genes are TRBV12-3 or TRBV12-4 and TRBJ2-7; tentatively, D is TRBD1 (5 bases). This CDR3 is 12 amino acids long. Trimming cost V 2 bases and J 5 bases, with 7 bases left between them. The CDR3 region is CASSLTRDEQYF. CDR3 DNA sequence: TGTGCCAGCAGTTTAACCAGGGACGAGCAGTACTTC.

This clonotype was detected only a few times. This chain joins TRBV5-1 and TRBJ2-7; 9 nucleotides align to TRBD2. The germline CDR1 and CDR2 sequences are SGHRS and YFSETQ. The J segment lost 1 base and the V segment lost 4 bases, leaving 9 bases of the junction unmatched. CDR3 length equals 16 residues. This CDR3 is CASSRRARGGSYEQYF. DNA for the CDR3: TGCGCCAGCAGCCGGAGGGCGCGGGGGGGGTCCTACGAGCAGTACTTC.

The J gene is TRBJ1-6, the V gene TRBV12-3 or TRBV12-4; 7 nucleotides align to TRBD1. The trim removed 4 bases at V and 5 bases at J, leaving 8 bases unmatched. CDR3 length equals 16 residues. CDR3 DNA: TGTGCCAGCAGTTCTCTTTTGACAGGGAATAATTCACCCCTCCACTTT. This gives the protein CASSSLLTGNNSPLHF.

The rearrangement uses TRBV6-8 and TRBJ2-7; no clear D gene. Germline V lookup: CDR1 MNHGY, CDR2 SAAAGT. This CDR3 region has 14 residues. V lost 8 bases and J 2 bases, leaving 16 bases between the germline ends. In nucleotides, the CDR3 is TGTGCCAGCGGCTTTGAGCCAAGGCCCTACGAGCAGTACTTC. Translated, it gives CASGFEPRPYEQYF.